This T cell receptor beta chain is from a study of OX40 agonist ivuxolimab in advanced cancers. Turning to the study itself: While on treatment, patients had intravenous ivuxolimab at 0.01 to 10 mg/kg every 2 weeks.

Assay: immunoSEQ multiplex PCR; the TCRdb copy retains only in-frame clones and omits some. The sample contains 55,000 to 70,000 clones, 84% of which appear only once. The CDR3 is 17 amino acids. The ends were cut back, 3 bases at V and 6 bases at J, with 21 bases in the middle. Germline V gene sequence: CDR1 MGHRA, CDR2 YSYEKL. Autoimmune disease history or systemic immunosuppression led to patients being barred. Remarks on this clone: Its target is unknown.

Findings and caveats of the study: CD8+ T cells were the subset that, on average, had more expanded clones than CD4+.

The sequence was obtained from an adult with an advanced solid tumor such as melanoma, head and neck, liver or kidney cancer. The chain combines TRBV4-1 with TRBJ2-1; no reliable D call. The sample consisted of CD4+ or CD8+ T cells sorted from blood, taken in a trial of the OX40 agonist ivuxolimab. In DNA, the CDR3 is TGCGCCAGCAGCCATCTCACGGGTCACGTCGCCCTCAATGAGCAGTTCTTC. This gives the protein CASSHLTGHVALNEQFF.